The entry that follows covers one T cell receptor (beta chain) sequence. The data were obtained in a study of cytomegalovirus exposure and HLA in healthy donors. Trimming took 6 bases from V and 2 from J; bases not matched to a gene: 1. Germline V lookup: CDR1 ENHRY, CDR2 SYGVKD. CDR3 size: 13 residues. The primer mix had 60 Vbeta and 13 Jbeta primers. Only in-frame clones appear in the TCRdb table, and some are missing; sequencing was by immunoSEQ multiplex PCR. The sample lists some 150,000 clones, around 79% seen once, with about 4% in the top ten. This receptor was obtained from a human donor in good health. The chain has TRBV10-3 and TRBJ2-3, with 8 bases matching TRBD1. Sample: PBMCs. In DNA form, the CDR3 reads TGTGCCATCAGGGACAGGGACACAGATACGCAGTATTTT. Protein sequence: CAIRDRDTDTQYF.